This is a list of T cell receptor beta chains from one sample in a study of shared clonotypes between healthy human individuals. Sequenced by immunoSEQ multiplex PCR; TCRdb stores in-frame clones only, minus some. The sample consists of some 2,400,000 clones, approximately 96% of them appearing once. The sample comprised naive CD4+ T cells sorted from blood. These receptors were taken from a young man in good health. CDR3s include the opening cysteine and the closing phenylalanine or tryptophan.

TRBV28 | CASRAGPEQPQHF
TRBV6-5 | CASSTPRQGSYEQYF
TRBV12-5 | CASGSGGELFF
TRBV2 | CASRVQGRNTEAFF
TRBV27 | CASSLRGGQGDGYTF
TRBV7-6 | CASSLVWGENSEQYF
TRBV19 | CASSFGQTITDTQYF
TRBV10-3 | CATGGSSGRNTGELFF
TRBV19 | CASSVGDLGTQYF
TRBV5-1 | CASTRDGQLQETQYF
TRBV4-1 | CASSHQSPNTEAFF
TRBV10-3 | CAAGQSTDTQYF
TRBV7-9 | CATDRAGGRMDEQFF
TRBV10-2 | CASSLGTGGRDTQYF
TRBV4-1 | CASSPGVATEAFF